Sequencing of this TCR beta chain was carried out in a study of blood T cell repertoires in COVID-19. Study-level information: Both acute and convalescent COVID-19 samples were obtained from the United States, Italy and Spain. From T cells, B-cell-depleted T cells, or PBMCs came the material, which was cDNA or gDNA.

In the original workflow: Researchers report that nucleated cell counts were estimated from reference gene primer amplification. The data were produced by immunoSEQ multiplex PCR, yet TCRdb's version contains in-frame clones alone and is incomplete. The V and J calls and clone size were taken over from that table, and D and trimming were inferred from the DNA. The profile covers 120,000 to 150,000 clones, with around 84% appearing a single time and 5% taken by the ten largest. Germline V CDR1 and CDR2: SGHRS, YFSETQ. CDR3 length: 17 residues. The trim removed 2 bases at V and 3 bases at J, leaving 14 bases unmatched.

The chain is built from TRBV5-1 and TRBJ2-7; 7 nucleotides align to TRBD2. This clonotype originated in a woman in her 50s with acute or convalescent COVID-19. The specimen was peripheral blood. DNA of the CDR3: TGCGCCAGCAGCTTTGGCCGACTAGCCGCTCCAGGCTACGAGCAGTACTTC. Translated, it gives CASSFGRLAAPGYEQYF.